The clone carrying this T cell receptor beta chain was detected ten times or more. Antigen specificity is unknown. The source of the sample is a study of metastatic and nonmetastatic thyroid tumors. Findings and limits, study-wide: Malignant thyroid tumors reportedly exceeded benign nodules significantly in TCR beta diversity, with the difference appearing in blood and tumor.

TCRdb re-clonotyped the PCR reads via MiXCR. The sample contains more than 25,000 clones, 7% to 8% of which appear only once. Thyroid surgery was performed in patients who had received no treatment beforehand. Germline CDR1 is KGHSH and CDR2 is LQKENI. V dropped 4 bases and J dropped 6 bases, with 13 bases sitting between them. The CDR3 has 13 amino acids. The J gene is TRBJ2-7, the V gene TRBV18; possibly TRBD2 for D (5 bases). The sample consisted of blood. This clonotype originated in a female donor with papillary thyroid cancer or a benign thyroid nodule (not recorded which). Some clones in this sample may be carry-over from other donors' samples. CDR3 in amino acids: CASSLSSGIEQYF. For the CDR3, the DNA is TGTGCCAGCTCACTTTCCTCCGGGATCGAGCAGTACTTC. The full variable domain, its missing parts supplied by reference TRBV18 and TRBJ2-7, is NAGVMQNPRHLVRRRGQEARLRCSPMKGHSHVYWYRQLPEEGLKFMVYLQKENIIDESGMPKERFSAEFPKEGPSILRIQQVVRGDSAAYFCASSLSSGIEQYFGPGTRLTVT.